A single T cell receptor beta chain is shown here with its context. This entry belongs to a study of shared clonotypes between healthy human individuals. The table came from immunoSEQ multiplex PCR; TCRdb's copy has only in-frame clones and leaves some out. The data contain some 2.1 million clones, 85% to 95% of them singletons. The germline V and J ends were trimmed by 6 bases and 0 bases, with 11 bases remaining between them. Germline V CDR1 and CDR2: KGHSH, LQKENI. The CDR3 contains 15 residues. The sequence derives from a man between 18 and 35 years old in good health. The sequenced material came from naive CD4+ T cells sorted from blood. Subset defined: CD45RA+ positively selected. This sequence joins TRBV18 and TRBJ1-4; the D is unclear. The CDR3 sequence: CASSPNSPTNEKLFF. CDR3 in DNA: TGTGCCAGCTCCCCGAACAGTCCAACTAATGAAAAACTGTTTTTT.